The source of this T cell receptor (beta chain) is a study of blood T cells in healthy people across ages (dated by TCRdb to between 2014 and 2017). General notes on the study: In model experiments, roughly one uniquely barcoded TCR beta cDNA molecule per two T cells was captured by template switching. Age-related changes in TCR beta repertoire diversity were measured in the study by deep sequencing normalized with unique cDNA molecular identifiers. Donors were grouped into four age groups: young (average 16 years), middle-aged (around 39), aged (around 62) and long-lived (just over 80). To avoid experimental bias, donors of different ages were randomly spread across the sequencing lanes. The study analyzed two additional independent replicas of 1 million unique cDNA reads from the same blood draw for two donors, one aged 18 to 30 and one aged 80 or older.

Taken from cysteine to phenylalanine, the CDR3 has 13 residues. The retained sequence is limited to the CDR3, 39 bases, with the frame set at the first base. The germline V gene supplies CDR1 SGHNT and CDR2 YENEEA. Library generation was performed with 5' RACE. Reads for this sample came from an Illumina HiSeq 2500. A second PCR of about 6 to 11 cycles was run with a J-beta primer mix and a sample-barcoded 5' primer. A unique molecular identifier was introduced onto each TCR beta cDNA molecule by a template-switch 5' adaptor carrying 12 random nucleotides. Each sample yielded at least 2.5 million CDR3-containing paired-end reads. First-strand cDNA was synthesized from all RNA with the Mint cDNA synthesis kit, primed by a TRBC-specific oligonucleotide. After uracil-DNA glycosylase treatment, a first 18-cycle PCR used universal primers M1SS and BC2_uni_R on all cDNA. Per the original workflow: Each sample was normalized by randomly selecting 1 million high-quality reads, each carrying a distinct molecular identifier. Instead of being binned into consensus sequences, reads with shared molecular identifiers were discarded. CDR3 identification, clonotype clustering and error correction used MiTCR with a Q25 quality threshold and the strictest error-elimination algorithm. A nonparametric unseen species model with Euler transformation was used to estimate lower-bound total TCR beta diversity. TCRdb applied fastp at Q25 and MiXCR to the public reads, then kept only in-frame beta chains. Rows merge per CDR3 protein into single entries with the most common DNA and genes. The V and J calls come from TCRdb's annotation, not from the publication. The sample includes about 570,000 distinct CDR3 sequences, with roughly 29% observed a single time. The top ten clonotypes cover less than 20% of the sample.

The donors were some 36 Caucasian individuals from Russia, aged roughly 6 to 100 years, who were systemically healthy. Approximately 10 milliliters of peripheral blood were collected from each donor into EDTA-treated Vacutainer tubes. Ficoll-Paque density-gradient centrifugation was used to isolate PBMCs, with at least 6.5 million obtained per sample. Total RNA, at least 6 micrograms per sample, was extracted from PBMCs with Trizol reagent. For every donor, an aliquot of PBMCs went through flow cytometry to measure the percentages of naive CD45RAhigh/CD27high T cells. Concerning this clonotype itself: The specificity of this receptor is unknown. The junction does not match germline at one end; this may be a read error.

On the study overall, not on this receptor specifically: Donor CMV infection status was unknown, potentially confounding age-related changes in expanded clonotypes. Total diversity estimates from one million sequenced T cells were considered lower bounds and underestimates. The long-lived group showed more naive CD4+ T cells, fewer expanded clones and increased TCR diversity than the aged group, suggesting age selection. The percentage of naive T cells measured by flow cytometry correlated strongly with observed TCR beta diversity. As age increased, observed TCR beta diversity per million T cells dropped in a roughly linear way, and a significant reduction was already evident by age about 40. Because profiling used bulk unsorted PBMCs, naive and antigen-experienced compartments could not be compared conclusively.

The sequenced material came from blood. The chain was built from TRBV11-3 and TRBJ2-5; perhaps TRBD1 is the D gene, with 6 bases matching. The sequence came from a woman aged 65 to 85 in good health. The CDR3 here reads CASSPFSGDAFRF. The nucleotides read TGTGCCAGCAGCCCGTTCTCAGGGGACGCCTTCCGCTTC.